The sequence of this T cell receptor (beta chain) was determined in a study of T-cell reconstitution after alpha-beta-depleted transplantation in children (dated by TCRdb to the mid-2010s). Looking at the study overall: The study quantitatively tracked T-cell immune reconstitution after TCRalphabeta/CD19-depleted allogeneic hematopoietic cell transplantation in children using TCR repertoire profiling.

In the germline V gene (reference sequence), CDR1 corresponds to DFQATT and CDR2 to SNEGSKA. Spanning cysteine to phenylalanine, the CDR3 consists of 15 amino acids. Of all the DNA, just the CDR3 is kept, 45 bases in frame from base 1. Cut back by 1 base and 6 bases, the V and J ends lie 16 bases apart. The treatment or condition label corresponds to: allogeneic hematopoietic cell transplantation with graft depleted of TCRalphabeta T cells and CD19 B cells. Transplant recipients were children who received TCRalphabeta/CD19-depleted allogeneic hematopoietic cell grafts. Overall study outcomes, separate from this receptor: The frequencies of hyperexpanded clones fell over the following months, and after one year, T-cell counts and TCRbeta diversity were mostly attributed to newly produced T cells. The high TCRbeta diversity at day 60 in some patients was ascribed to recipient T cells and intrathymic progenitors that had survived conditioning. About two months after transplant, the apparently early recovery of alphabetaT-cell counts reportedly depended on just several hundred clones that had expanded rapidly and came from non-depleted graft cells.

This clonotype was observed a handful of times. No antigen is known for it. It has no much larger one-base neighbor in the sample; base qualities were not kept. The library was made by PCR. Sequencing was carried out with an Illumina HiSeq 2500. TCR libraries were prepared with molecular barcoding, using unique molecular identifiers to normalize TCRbeta repertoire quantification. Using fastp trimming at Q25 and MiXCR clonotype assembly, TCRdb reanalyzed the public sequencing data and kept in-frame beta chains. Rows are combined by CDR3 protein, so each entry shows the most common genes and DNA. The sample profile shows some 200,000 distinct CDR3 sequences; roughly 8.3% of them were found once. Roughly 36% of the sample comes from the top ten.

Rearrangement joined TRBV20-1 to TRBJ2-1; the D gene is perhaps TRBD2, from 6 matching bases. The material sequenced was PBMCs, mostly from graft donor cells, taken 360 days after TCRalphabeta/CD19-depleted stem cell transplant. This receptor was taken from a male patient aged 2 to 9 who had a stem cell transplant for acute myeloid leukemia, so the T cells may come from the graft donor. The DNA sequence is TGCAGTGCTAGAGTCGGGCTAGCGCTTTCCAATGAGCAGTTCTTC. This yields the protein CSARVGLALSNEQFF.